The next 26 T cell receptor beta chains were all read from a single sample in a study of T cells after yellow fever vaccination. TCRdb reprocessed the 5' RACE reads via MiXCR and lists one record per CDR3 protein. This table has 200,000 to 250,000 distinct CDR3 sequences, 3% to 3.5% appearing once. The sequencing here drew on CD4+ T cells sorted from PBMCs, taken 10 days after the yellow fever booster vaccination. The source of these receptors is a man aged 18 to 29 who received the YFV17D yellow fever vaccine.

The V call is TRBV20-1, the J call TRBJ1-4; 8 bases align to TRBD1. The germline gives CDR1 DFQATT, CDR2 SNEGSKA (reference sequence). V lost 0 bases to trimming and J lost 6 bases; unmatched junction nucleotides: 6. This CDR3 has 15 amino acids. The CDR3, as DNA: TGCAGTGCTAGAGACCACAGGGGGTCGGATGAAAAACTGTTTTTT. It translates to CSARDHRGSDEKLFF.

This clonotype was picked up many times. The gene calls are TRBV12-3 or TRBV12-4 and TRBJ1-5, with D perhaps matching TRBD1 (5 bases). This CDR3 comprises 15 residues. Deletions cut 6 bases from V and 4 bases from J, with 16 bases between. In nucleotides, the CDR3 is TGTGCCAGCAGCGGCGAGACAGTACCGAATCAGCCCCAGCATTTT. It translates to CASSGETVPNQPQHF.

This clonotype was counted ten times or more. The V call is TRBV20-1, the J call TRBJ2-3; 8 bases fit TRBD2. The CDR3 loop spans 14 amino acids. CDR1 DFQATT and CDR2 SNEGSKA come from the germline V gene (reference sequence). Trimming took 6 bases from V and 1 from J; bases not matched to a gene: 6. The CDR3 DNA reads TGCAGTGCGTATAGCGGGGTGGGCACAGATACGCAGTATTTT. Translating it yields CSAYSGVGTDTQYF.

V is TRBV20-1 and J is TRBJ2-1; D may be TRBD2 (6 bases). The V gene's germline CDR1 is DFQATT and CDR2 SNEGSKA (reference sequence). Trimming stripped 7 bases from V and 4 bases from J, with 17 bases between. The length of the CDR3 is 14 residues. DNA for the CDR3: TGCAGTGGCAGGCGGGGTTTAGGGTACAATGAGCAGTTCTTC. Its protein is CSGRRGLGYNEQFF.

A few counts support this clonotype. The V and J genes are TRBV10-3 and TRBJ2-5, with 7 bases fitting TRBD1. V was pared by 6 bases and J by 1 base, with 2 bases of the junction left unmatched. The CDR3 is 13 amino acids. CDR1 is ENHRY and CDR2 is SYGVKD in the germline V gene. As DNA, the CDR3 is TGTGCCATCAGGAGGGACAGCCAAGAGACCCAGTACTTC. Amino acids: CAIRRDSQETQYF.

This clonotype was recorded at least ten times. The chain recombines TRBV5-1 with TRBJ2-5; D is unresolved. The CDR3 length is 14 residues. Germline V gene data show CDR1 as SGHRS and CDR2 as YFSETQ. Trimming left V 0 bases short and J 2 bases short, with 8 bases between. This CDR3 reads CASSLVRQQETQYF. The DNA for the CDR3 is TGCGCCAGCAGCTTGGTTCGGCAGCAAGAGACCCAGTACTTC.

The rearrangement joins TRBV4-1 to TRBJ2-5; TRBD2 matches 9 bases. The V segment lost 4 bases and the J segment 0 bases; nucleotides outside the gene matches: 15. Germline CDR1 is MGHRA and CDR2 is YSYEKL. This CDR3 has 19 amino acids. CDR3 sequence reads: CASSLESPGTSLYQETQYF. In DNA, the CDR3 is TGCGCCAGCAGCCTAGAGAGTCCCGGGACTAGCCTATACCAAGAGACCCAGTACTTC.

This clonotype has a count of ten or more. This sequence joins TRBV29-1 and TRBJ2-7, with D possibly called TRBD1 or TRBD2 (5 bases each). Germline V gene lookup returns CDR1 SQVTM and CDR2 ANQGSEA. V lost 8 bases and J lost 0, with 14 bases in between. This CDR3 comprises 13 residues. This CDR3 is CSRGDGRSYEQYV. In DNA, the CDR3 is TGCAGCCGAGGGGACGGACGCTCCTACGAGCAGTACGTC.

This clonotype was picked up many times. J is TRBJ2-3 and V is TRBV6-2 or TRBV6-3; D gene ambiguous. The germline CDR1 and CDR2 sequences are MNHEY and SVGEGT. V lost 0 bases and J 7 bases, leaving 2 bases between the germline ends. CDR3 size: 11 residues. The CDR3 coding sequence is TGTGCCAGCAGTTACTCCTATACGCAGTATTTT. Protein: CASSYSYTQYF.

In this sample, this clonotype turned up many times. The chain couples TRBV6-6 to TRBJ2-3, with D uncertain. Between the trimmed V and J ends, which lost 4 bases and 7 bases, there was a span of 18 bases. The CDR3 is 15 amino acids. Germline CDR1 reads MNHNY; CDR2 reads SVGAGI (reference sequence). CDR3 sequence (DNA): TGTGCCAGCAGTTCTGCGGCTTCTGGGCGGAATACGCAGTATTTT. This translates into CASSSAASGRNTQYF.

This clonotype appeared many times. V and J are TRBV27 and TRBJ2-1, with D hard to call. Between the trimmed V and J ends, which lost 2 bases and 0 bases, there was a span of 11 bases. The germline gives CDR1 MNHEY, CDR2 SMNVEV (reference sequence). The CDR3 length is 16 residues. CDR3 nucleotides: TGTGCCAGCAGTTTACAGGCGATCTCCTCCTACAATGAGCAGTTCTTC. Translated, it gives CASSLQAISSYNEQFF.

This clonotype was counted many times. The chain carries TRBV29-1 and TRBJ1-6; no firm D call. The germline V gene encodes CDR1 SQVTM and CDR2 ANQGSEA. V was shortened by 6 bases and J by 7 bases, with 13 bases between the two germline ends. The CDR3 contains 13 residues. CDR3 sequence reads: CSVRVGENSPLHF. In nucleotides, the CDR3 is TGCAGCGTCCGGGTTGGAGAGAATTCACCCCTCCACTTT.

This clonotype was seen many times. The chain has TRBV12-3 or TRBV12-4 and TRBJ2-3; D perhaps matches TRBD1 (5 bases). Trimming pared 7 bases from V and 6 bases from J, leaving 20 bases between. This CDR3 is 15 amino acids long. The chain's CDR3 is CASIPPGRFIDTQYF. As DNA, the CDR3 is TGTGCCAGCATCCCCCCAGGGCGTTTTATTGATACGCAGTATTTT.

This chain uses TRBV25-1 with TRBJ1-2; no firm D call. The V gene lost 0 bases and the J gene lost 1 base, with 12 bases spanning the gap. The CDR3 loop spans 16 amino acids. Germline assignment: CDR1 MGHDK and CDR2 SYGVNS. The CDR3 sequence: CASSEYGFGGNYGYTF. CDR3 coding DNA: TGTGCCAGCAGTGAATATGGGTTCGGCGGTAACTATGGCTACACCTTC.

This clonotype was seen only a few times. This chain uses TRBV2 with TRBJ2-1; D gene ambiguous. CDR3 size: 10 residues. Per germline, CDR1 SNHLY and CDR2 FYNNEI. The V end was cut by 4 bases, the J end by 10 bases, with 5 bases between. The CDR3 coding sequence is TGTGCCAGCAGTGCGGAGGAGCAGTTCTTC. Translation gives CASSAEEQFF.

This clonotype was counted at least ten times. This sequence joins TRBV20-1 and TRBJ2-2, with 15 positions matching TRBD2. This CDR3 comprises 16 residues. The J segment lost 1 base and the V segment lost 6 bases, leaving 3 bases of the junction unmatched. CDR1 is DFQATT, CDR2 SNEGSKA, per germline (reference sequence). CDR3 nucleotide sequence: TGCAGTGCCGAGGGACTAGCGGGGGGGAACACCGGGGAGCTGTTTTTT. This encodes CSAEGLAGGNTGELFF.

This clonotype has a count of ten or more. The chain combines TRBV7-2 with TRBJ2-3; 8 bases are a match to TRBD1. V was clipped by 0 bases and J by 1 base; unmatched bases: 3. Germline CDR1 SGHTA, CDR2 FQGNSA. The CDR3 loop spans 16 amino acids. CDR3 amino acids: CASSLAPGQGTDTQYF. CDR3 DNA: TGTGCCAGCAGCTTAGCGCCGGGACAGGGCACAGATACGCAGTATTTT.

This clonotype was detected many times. CDR3 sequence reads: CASSFGPEAKNIQYF. As DNA, the CDR3 is TGCGCCAGCAGCTTTGGCCCAGAAGCCAAAAACATTCAGTACTTC. The V call is TRBV5-1, the J call TRBJ2-4; the D is unclear. This CDR3 has 15 residues. Trimming took off 2 bases at V and 0 bases at J, with 9 bases between the two ends. The V gene's germline CDR1 is SGHRS and CDR2 YFSETQ. The variable domain in full, completed from reference TRBV5-1 and TRBJ2-4, reads KAGVTQTPRYLIKTRGQQVTLSCSPISGHRSVSWYQQTPGQGLQFLFEYFSETQRNKGNFPGRFSGRQFSNSRSEMNVSTLELGDSALYLCASSFGPEAKNIQYFGAGTRLSVL.

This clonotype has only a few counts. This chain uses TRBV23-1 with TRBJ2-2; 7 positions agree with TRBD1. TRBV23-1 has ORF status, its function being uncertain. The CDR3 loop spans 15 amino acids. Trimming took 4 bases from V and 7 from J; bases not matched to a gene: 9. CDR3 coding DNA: TGCGCCAGCAGTCTGCCCGGGACAGAAATCGGGGAGCTGTTTTTT. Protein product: CASSLPGTEIGELFF.

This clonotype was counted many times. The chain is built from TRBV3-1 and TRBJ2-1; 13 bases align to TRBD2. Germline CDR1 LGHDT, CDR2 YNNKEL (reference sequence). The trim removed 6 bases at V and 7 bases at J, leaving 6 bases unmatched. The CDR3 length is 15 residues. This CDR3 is CASRKLAGGQNEQFF. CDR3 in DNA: TGTGCCAGCAGGAAACTAGCGGGGGGGCAGAATGAGCAGTTCTTC.

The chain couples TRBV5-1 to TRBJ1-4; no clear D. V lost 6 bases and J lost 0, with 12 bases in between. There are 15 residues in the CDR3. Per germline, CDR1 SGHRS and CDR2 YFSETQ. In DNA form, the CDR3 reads TGCGCCAGCACCGCCATGGGTGCAACTAATGAAAAACTGTTTTTT. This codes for CASTAMGATNEKLFF.

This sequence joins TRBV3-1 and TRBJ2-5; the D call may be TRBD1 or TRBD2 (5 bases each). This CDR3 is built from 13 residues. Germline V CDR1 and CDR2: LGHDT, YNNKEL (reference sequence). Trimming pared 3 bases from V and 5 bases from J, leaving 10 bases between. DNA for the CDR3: TGTGCCAGCAGCCAGAGGGGTATGGAGACCCAGTACTTC. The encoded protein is CASSQRGMETQYF.

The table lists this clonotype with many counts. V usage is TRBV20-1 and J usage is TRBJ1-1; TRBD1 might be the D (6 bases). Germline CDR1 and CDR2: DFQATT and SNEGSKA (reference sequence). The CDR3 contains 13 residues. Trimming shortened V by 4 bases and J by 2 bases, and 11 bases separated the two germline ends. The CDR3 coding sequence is TGCAGTGCTAAATACAGGGTTAACACTGAAGCTTTCTTT. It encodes CSAKYRVNTEAFF.

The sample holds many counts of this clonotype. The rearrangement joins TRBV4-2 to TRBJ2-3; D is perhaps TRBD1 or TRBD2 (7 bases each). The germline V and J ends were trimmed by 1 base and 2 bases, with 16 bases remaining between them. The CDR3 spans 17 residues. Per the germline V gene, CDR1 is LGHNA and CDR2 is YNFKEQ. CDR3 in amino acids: CASSQGWQGGLTDTQYF. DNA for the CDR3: TGTGCCAGCAGCCAAGGATGGCAGGGGGGGCTCACAGATACGCAGTATTTT.

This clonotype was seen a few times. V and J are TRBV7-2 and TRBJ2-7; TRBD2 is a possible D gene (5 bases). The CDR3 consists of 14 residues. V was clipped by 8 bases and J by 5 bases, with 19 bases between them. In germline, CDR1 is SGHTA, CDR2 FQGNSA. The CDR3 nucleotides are TGTGCCAGCGCAAGAGGGCTGACTAACCACGAGCAGTACTTC. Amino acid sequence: CASARGLTNHEQYF.

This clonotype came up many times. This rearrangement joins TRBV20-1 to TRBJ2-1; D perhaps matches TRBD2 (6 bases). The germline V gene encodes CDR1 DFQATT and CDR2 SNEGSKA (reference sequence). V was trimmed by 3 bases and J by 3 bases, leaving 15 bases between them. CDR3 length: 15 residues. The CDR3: CSASPRDGVYNEQFF. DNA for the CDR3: TGCAGTGCTAGCCCGCGGGACGGGGTCTACAATGAGCAGTTCTTC.